Listed below are T cell receptor beta chains from one sample, sequenced in a study of graft-versus-host responses after intestinal transplantation. Assay: immunoSEQ multiplex PCR; the TCRdb copy retains only in-frame clones and omits some. Of about 90,000 clones listed, 91% were seen once; the top ten hold roughly 0.5%. Their target antigens are unknown. This specimen consisted of unstimulated CD8+ T cells sorted from spleen or lymph node cells, obtained before intestinal transplant. The receptor set was obtained from a human donor who received an intestinal transplant. Each CDR3 is given with its conserved first and last residue. D genes are given only for firm matches. Rows give clone size only sometimes, using once, few, many, or a class for an expanded clone.

clone_size,d_call,j_call,v_call,cdr3_nt,cdr3_aa
-,-,TRBJ2-7,TRBV11-2,TGTGCCAGCAGCCCCGGCGGGCAGTACTACGAGCAGTACTTC,CASSPGGQYYEQYF
-,-,TRBJ2-1,TRBV19,TGTGCCAGTAGTATAGGGTTCAGCTCCTACAATGAGCAGTTCTTC,CASSIGFSSYNEQFF
-,-,TRBJ2-1,TRBV19,TGTGCCAGTGAGGCTAGCGACAATGAGCAGTTCTTC,CASEASDNEQFF
-,TRBD1,TRBJ2-1,TRBV6-5,TGTGCCAGCAGTACCGGGACAGGGGTCAATGAGCAGTTCTTC,CASSTGTGVNEQFF
few,TRBD1,TRBJ2-4,TRBV19,TGTGCCAGTAGCGATCACAGGGGGCTTGACAAAAACATTCAGTACTTC,CASSDHRGLDKNIQYF
-,-,TRBJ2-1,TRBV27,TGTGCCAGCAGTTCCAGCGGGCACAATGAGCAGTTCTTC,CASSSSGHNEQFF
-,TRBD2,TRBJ2-7,TRBV19,TGTGCCAGTAGTATCACTAGCGGGGGTTCCTACGAGCAGTACTTC,CASSITSGGSYEQYF
-,TRBD1,TRBJ2-7,TRBV4-3,TGCGCCAGCAGCCAAGCCCGGGACAGGCGTACGAAGCAGTACTTC,CASSQARDRRTKQYF
-,-,TRBJ2-1,TRBV25-1,TGTGCCAGCAGTAGCGGAGGGAGTTTTCCCAATAATGAGCAGTTCTTC,CASSSGGSFPNNEQFF
-,-,TRBJ1-1,TRBV25-1,TGTGCCATAGACAGTGGCACTGAAGCTTTCTTT,CAIDSGTEAFF
-,TRBD2,TRBJ2-3,TRBV9,TGTGCCAGCACTCATAGCGGGTTAAGCACAGATACGCAGTATTTT,CASTHSGLSTDTQYF
-,-,TRBJ1-2,TRBV5-4,TGTGCCAGCAGCCCCGAGACAGAGTTTAACTATGGCTACACCTTC,CASSPETEFNYGYTF
few,TRBD2,TRBJ2-1,TRBV27,TGTGCCAGCAGTTTAATGGCGGGAGGGCCGGGCAATGAGCAGTTCTTC,CASSLMAGGPGNEQFF
-,-,TRBJ2-7,TRBV28,TGTGCCAGCAGCTCCGAAGGGGGGGATTACGAGCAGTACTTC,CASSSEGGDYEQYF
-,-,TRBJ1-2,TRBV29-1,TGCAGCGTTGAAGGCGGTACGAACTATGGCTACACCTTC,CSVEGGTNYGYTF
-,-,TRBJ1-2,TRBV27,TGTGCCAGCAGGACTTACGGGGAGAGCTTTGCTAATGGCTACACCTTC,CASRTYGESFANGYTF
once,TRBD2,TRBJ2-1,TRBV9,TGTGCCAGCAGCGTAGCGGGAGGCCCCTACAATGAGCAGTTCTTC,CASSVAGGPYNEQFF
-,TRBD1,TRBJ1-1,TRBV27,TGTGCCAGCAGTGCTTTCAGGGGGCTGGGCACTGAAGCTTTCTTT,CASSAFRGLGTEAFF
-,-,TRBJ2-1,TRBV6-5,TGTGCCAGCAGGGCAGGGGATAATGAGCAGTTCTTC,CASRAGDNEQFF
few,TRBD2,TRBJ2-7,TRBV7-9,TGTGCCAGCAGCTTAAATAGGCTTGGGGGGGACTACGAGCAGTACTTC,CASSLNRLGGDYEQYF